One sample yielded the 9 T cell receptor beta chains listed below, sequenced in a study of immune heterogeneity within non-small cell lung tumors. Samples each supplied 450 to 650 ng of bulk tumor genomic DNA as template. Each primary tumor yielded several biopsies, collected far apart from one another at surgery. Enrolled patients presented with newly diagnosed, previously untreated non-small cell lung cancer and underwent curative surgery. Multiplex PCR with 32 V and 13 J primers amplified TCR beta CDR3. Via MiXCR, TCRdb re-called the multiplex PCR reads, giving one row per CDR3 protein. The sample has 8,500 to 11,000 distinct CDR3 sequences; around 17% are singletons. Sequenced: lung tumor tissue. The receptors originated from a man aged 35-49 years with non-small cell lung cancer.

The chain joins TRBV10-3 to TRBJ2-3, with a possible D match to TRBD1 (7 bases). Germline CDR1 ENHRY, CDR2 SYGVKD. This CDR3 is 14 amino acids long. The V and J ends lost 10 bases and 0 bases respectively, with 14 bases between them. CDR3 sequence: CATQGGRSTDTQYF. The CDR3 coding sequence is TGTGCCACCCAGGGGGGACGTAGCACAGATACGCAGTATTTT.

Judged by abundance, this clonotype is medium-sized. The rearrangement joins TRBV19 to TRBJ1-2; 7 nucleotides align to TRBD1. CDR3 length: 17 residues. The V gene's germline CDR1 is LNHDA and CDR2 SQIVND (reference sequence). J lost 1 base, V lost 11 bases, and 19 bases had no gene match. The CDR3: CALSSNPQGGYNYGYTF. In DNA form, the CDR3 reads TGTGCCCTAAGTTCGAACCCGCAGGGGGGGTATAACTATGGCTACACCTTC.

This clonotype was counted at least ten times. The chain carries TRBV6-1 and TRBJ2-5; 9 bases are a match to TRBD1. CDR3 length: 14 residues. Germline V gene lookup returns CDR1 MNHNS and CDR2 SASEGT. Germline trimming cut 4 bases from V and 7 bases from J; bases unmatched to any gene: 7. CDR3: CASSAEQGAGTQYF. The DNA for the CDR3 is TGTGCCAGCAGTGCTGAACAGGGGGCGGGGACCCAGTACTTC.

V usage is TRBV18 and J usage is TRBJ2-5; D remains unclear. The CDR3 has 14 residues. Germline loops: CDR1 KGHSH, CDR2 LQKENI. Trimming removed 2 bases at V and 1 base at J, with 8 bases between. Here the CDR3 reads CASSPKTLQETQYF. CDR3 sequence (DNA): TGTGCCAGCTCACCAAAGACCCTCCAAGAGACCCAGTACTTC.

The chain links TRBV27 to TRBJ1-3; 7 bases fit TRBD1. The CDR3 covers 15 residues. The J segment lost 2 bases and the V segment lost 6 bases, leaving 7 bases of the junction unmatched. Germline V gene sequence: CDR1 MNHEY, CDR2 SMNVEV (reference sequence). Here the CDR3 reads CASSLTGNPGNTIYF. The CDR3 nucleotides read TGTGCCAGCAGCCTGACAGGGAATCCTGGAAACACCATATATTTT.

Worth noting for this clonotype: Without the conserved terminal phenylalanine or tryptophan, this CDR3 likely stems from a read error. This chain connects TRBV7-8 to TRBJ2-2; 7 positions agree with TRBD2. The junction had 13 bases not matched to a gene; V was cut back by 3 bases and J by 6 bases. From germline, CDR1 is SGHVS and CDR2 FQNEAQ. The CDR3 loop spans 17 amino acids. The CDR3 reads CASSFSVGGRISGELFS. The CDR3 region has the DNA TGTGCCAGCAGCTTCTCCGTTGGCGGGAGAATTTCCGGGGAGCTGTTTTCG.

For this clonotype: One junction end does not reproduce the germline sequence, and a read error may be involved. The V and J genes are TRBV10-3 and TRBJ2-1, with 14 bases matching TRBD2. This CDR3 has 15 amino acids. Per the germline V gene, CDR1 is ENHRY and CDR2 is SYGVKD. The CDR3 coding sequence is TGTGCCATCAGGCAGACCCCGACTAGCGGGAGGGCCTTTATCTTC. This sequence encodes CAIRQTPTSGRAFIF.

Concerning this clonotype: This may be a read error, as it is one base from a much larger clone. The V call is TRBV6-1, the J call TRBJ1-1; the D is unclear. The CDR3 has 11 residues. Germline V gene lookup returns CDR1 MNHNS and CDR2 SASEGT. CDR3 region: CVSRNQERAFF. The CDR3 DNA reads as TGTGTCAGCAGAAACCAGGAACGCGCTTTCTTT.

The V call is TRBV6-2 or TRBV6-3, the J call TRBJ1-1; no clear D. The CDR3 contains 16 residues. Trimming took 2 bases from V and 5 from J, leaving 18 bases between them. CDR1 and CDR2 from the germline V gene are MNHEY and SVGEGT. The CDR3 DNA follows: TGTGCCAGCAGTTACATGGGAGCGGGTCGGGAGACTGAAGCTTTCTTT. It encodes CASSYMGAGRETEAFF.